The source of this T cell receptor beta chain is a study of T cells in Graves' hyperthyroidism and ophthalmopathy. Together with thyroid ultrasound, orbital computed tomography, serum thyroxine and TRAb, clinical symptoms were used for diagnoses. PBMCs were obtained from over 8.5 ml fresh peripheral blood. Regarding this clonotype: Its antigen is not known.

General observations from the study: Blood also held most thyroid clonotypes expanded beyond 0.001.

Regions amplified from RNA transcripts were the TCR beta CDR3 regions. The study used the HTBI primer set for a first-round RT-PCR of the TCR CDR3. MiXCR, applied by TCRdb to the multiplex PCR reads, yields one record per CDR3 protein. There are 500,000 to 650,000 distinct CDR3 sequences in the sample; roughly 17% occur only once, and approximately 16% lies in the top ten. This CDR3 comprises 17 residues. V was shortened by 4 bases and J by 3 bases, with 24 bases between the two germline ends. CDR1 is DFQATT, CDR2 SNEGSKA, per germline (reference sequence). The V and J genes are TRBV20-1 and TRBJ1-1; possible D gene TRBD1, 5 bases. The source material was blood. This receptor was identified in a woman under 30 with Graves' ophthalmopathy. Here the CDR3 reads CSAKTGHGWQYDTEAFF. As DNA, the CDR3 is TGCAGTGCTAAAACCGGACATGGTTGGCAGTACGACACTGAAGCTTTCTTT.